These T cell receptor beta chains were read from a single sample in a study of identical twins. Each CDR3 protein gets one entry after TCRdb re-called the 5' RACE reads with MiXCR. This sample has hundreds of thousands of distinct CDR3 sequences, with roughly 12% found just once. The same sample was also studied in work on yellow fever vaccine responses in identical twins.

Sequencing was performed on PBMCs. The receptors stem from a young woman in good health. Each CDR3 is given with its conserved first and last residue. A D gene is named only where the DNA matches it firmly. Not every row has a clone size; where given, it reads once, few, many or a size class.

clone_size: few
d_call: TRBD2
j_call: TRBJ2-2
v_call: TRBV10-2
cdr3_aa: CASSVVGGADTGELFF
cdr3_nt: TGCGCCAGCAGTGTAGTCGGGGGGGCAGACACCGGGGAGCTGTTTTTT

clone_size: few
d_call: TRBD2
j_call: TRBJ2-5
v_call: TRBV7-8
cdr3_aa: CASSLGVLAGGQETQYF
cdr3_nt: TGTGCCAGCAGCTTAGGCGTCCTAGCGGGGGGCCAAGAGACCCAGTACTTC

clone_size: -
d_call: TRBD2
j_call: TRBJ2-3
v_call: TRBV10-3
cdr3_aa: CAIRSGDSTDTQYF
cdr3_nt: TGTGCCATCAGGAGCGGGGACAGCACAGATACGCAGTATTTT

clone_size: -
d_call: TRBD2
j_call: TRBJ2-3
v_call: TRBV14
cdr3_aa: CASSQDRVGLADTDTQYF
cdr3_nt: TGTGCCAGCAGCCAAGATCGGGTGGGCCTAGCGGACACAGATACGCAGTATTTT

clone_size: -
d_call: TRBD2
j_call: TRBJ2-1
v_call: TRBV11-2
cdr3_aa: CASLSSGRSYNEQFF
cdr3_nt: TGTGCCAGCTTATCTAGCGGGAGATCCTACAATGAGCAGTTCTTC

clone_size: -
d_call: -
j_call: TRBJ2-1
v_call: TRBV7-6
cdr3_aa: CASSLGVSIGVNEQFF
cdr3_nt: TGTGCCAGCAGCTTAGGAGTTTCTATAGGGGTTAATGAGCAGTTCTTC

clone_size: few
d_call: -
j_call: TRBJ2-5
v_call: TRBV29-1
cdr3_aa: CSVEGPGSWETQYF
cdr3_nt: TGCAGCGTTGAGGGTCCAGGGTCCTGGGAGACCCAGTACTTC

clone_size: -
d_call: -
j_call: TRBJ2-1
v_call: TRBV5-5
cdr3_aa: CASSPAGVIGEQFF
cdr3_nt: TGTGCCAGCAGCCCCGCGGGCGTTATAGGGGAGCAGTTCTTC

clone_size: few
d_call: TRBD1
j_call: TRBJ2-2
v_call: TRBV12-3/TRBV12-4
cdr3_aa: CASTIGQGTTGELFF
cdr3_nt: TGTGCCAGCACTATAGGACAGGGAACCACCGGGGAGCTGTTTTTT

clone_size: few
d_call: TRBD2
j_call: TRBJ2-1
v_call: TRBV2
cdr3_aa: CASSRTSGTYEQFF
cdr3_nt: TGTGCCAGCAGTAGGACTAGCGGGACGTATGAGCAGTTCTTC

clone_size: -
d_call: TRBD1
j_call: TRBJ1-1
v_call: TRBV29-1
cdr3_aa: CSVGAGTGYEAFF
cdr3_nt: TGCAGCGTGGGAGCCGGGACAGGATATGAAGCTTTCTTT

clone_size: -
d_call: -
j_call: TRBJ2-1
v_call: TRBV7-9
cdr3_aa: CASSLGGTGNEQFF
cdr3_nt: TGTGCCAGCAGCTTAGGGGGCACGGGGAATGAGCAGTTCTTC

clone_size: few
d_call: -
j_call: TRBJ2-3
v_call: TRBV2
cdr3_aa: CASSRWTASTDTQYF
cdr3_nt: TGTGCCAGCAGCCGATGGACTGCTAGCACAGATACGCAGTATTTT

clone_size: few
d_call: TRBD2
j_call: TRBJ2-1
v_call: TRBV19
cdr3_aa: CASKRLPAGNNEQFF
cdr3_nt: TGTGCCAGTAAAAGACTACCAGCGGGGAACAATGAGCAGTTCTTC

clone_size: few
d_call: -
j_call: TRBJ1-3
v_call: TRBV28
cdr3_aa: CASSPRRARNTIYF
cdr3_nt: TGTGCCAGCAGTCCGCGTCGGGCAAGGAACACCATATATTTT

clone_size: few
d_call: TRBD2
j_call: TRBJ2-3
v_call: TRBV3-1
cdr3_aa: CASSSPRLAGSSTDTQYF
cdr3_nt: TGTGCCAGCAGCTCCCCCCGACTAGCGGGTTCTAGCACAGATACGCAGTATTTT

clone_size: few
d_call: -
j_call: TRBJ1-5
v_call: TRBV28
cdr3_aa: CASSRGGFGNQPQHF
cdr3_nt: TGTGCCAGCAGCCGGGGGGGGTTTGGCAATCAGCCCCAGCATTTT

clone_size: few
d_call: -
j_call: TRBJ2-7
v_call: TRBV27
cdr3_aa: CASSLPGFIHEQYF
cdr3_nt: TGTGCCAGCAGTCTACCAGGTTTTATCCACGAGCAGTACTTC

clone_size: few
d_call: -
j_call: TRBJ2-5
v_call: TRBV10-3
cdr3_aa: CAISSFRGSGETQYF
cdr3_nt: TGTGCCATCAGTTCCTTCAGGGGCTCGGGGGAGACCCAGTACTTC

clone_size: -
d_call: TRBD1
j_call: TRBJ2-7
v_call: TRBV28
cdr3_aa: CASSSSPKGQGATREQYF
cdr3_nt: TGTGCCAGCAGTTCCTCCCCCAAAGGACAGGGGGCAACGCGTGAGCAGTACTTC

clone_size: -
d_call: -
j_call: TRBJ2-5
v_call: TRBV5-1
cdr3_aa: CASSLGRGPYQETQYF
cdr3_nt: TGCGCCAGCAGCTTGGGTCGCGGCCCGTACCAAGAGACCCAGTACTTC

clone_size: few
d_call: -
j_call: TRBJ2-5
v_call: TRBV20-1
cdr3_aa: CSAKQGQETQYF
cdr3_nt: TGCAGTGCTAAGCAGGGTCAAGAGACCCAGTACTTC

clone_size: few
d_call: -
j_call: TRBJ2-1
v_call: TRBV24-1
cdr3_aa: CATGLDGSSYNEQFF
cdr3_nt: TGTGCCACCGGGTTAGACGGGAGCTCCTACAATGAGCAGTTCTTC

clone_size: -
d_call: TRBD1
j_call: TRBJ1-5
v_call: TRBV28
cdr3_aa: CASSPNGQGVYSNQPQHF
cdr3_nt: TGTGCCAGCAGTCCCAACGGACAGGGGGTTTATAGCAATCAGCCCCAGCATTTT

clone_size: many
d_call: -
j_call: TRBJ2-1
v_call: TRBV15
cdr3_aa: CATSRRPGDEQFF
cdr3_nt: TGTGCCACCAGCAGGCGGCCCGGGGATGAGCAGTTCTTC

clone_size: few
d_call: -
j_call: TRBJ2-1
v_call: TRBV27
cdr3_aa: CASSFPPSDEQFF
cdr3_nt: TGTGCCAGCAGTTTCCCCCCCTCGGATGAGCAGTTCTTC

clone_size: few
d_call: -
j_call: TRBJ2-3
v_call: TRBV20-1
cdr3_aa: CSARGVGTDTQYF
cdr3_nt: TGCAGTGCTAGAGGGGTGGGCACAGATACGCAGTATTTT

clone_size: few
d_call: -
j_call: TRBJ2-7
v_call: TRBV20-1
cdr3_aa: CSASRGLRAYEQYF
cdr3_nt: TGCAGTGCTAGTCGCGGATTGAGGGCCTACGAGCAGTACTTC

clone_size: many
d_call: -
j_call: TRBJ1-2
v_call: TRBV6-5
cdr3_aa: CASSYSESSIYTF
cdr3_nt: TGTGCCAGCAGTTACTCGGAGTCGAGTATCTACACCTTC

clone_size: many
d_call: -
j_call: TRBJ2-1
v_call: TRBV7-2
cdr3_aa: CASNSDLAALLGEQFF
cdr3_nt: TGTGCCAGCAACTCAGACCTAGCTGCTCTCCTCGGTGAGCAGTTCTTC

clone_size: many
d_call: -
j_call: TRBJ2-2
v_call: TRBV7-8
cdr3_aa: CASSPRGHTGELFF
cdr3_nt: TGTGCCAGCAGCCCCCGGGGACACACCGGGGAGCTGTTTTTT

clone_size: -
d_call: -
j_call: TRBJ2-7
v_call: TRBV5-1
cdr3_aa: CASSLLGHETYEQYF
cdr3_nt: TGCGCCAGCAGCTTGTTAGGACACGAAACCTACGAGCAGTACTTC

clone_size: few
d_call: TRBD2
j_call: TRBJ2-3
v_call: TRBV7-3
cdr3_aa: CASSPQAGAGPTDTQYF
cdr3_nt: TGTGCCAGCAGCCCCCAGGCCGGAGCGGGACCAACAGATACGCAGTATTTT

clone_size: -
d_call: TRBD1
j_call: TRBJ2-2
v_call: TRBV18
cdr3_aa: CASSPRMGQGAYTGELFF
cdr3_nt: TGTGCCAGCTCTCCACGAATGGGACAGGGGGCCTACACCGGGGAGCTGTTTTTT

clone_size: few
d_call: TRBD1
j_call: TRBJ2-6
v_call: TRBV7-9
cdr3_aa: CASSPRQGATGANVLTF
cdr3_nt: TGTGCCAGCAGCCCCCGACAGGGGGCAACTGGGGCCAACGTCCTGACTTTC

clone_size: many
d_call: TRBD2
j_call: TRBJ2-1
v_call: TRBV10-2
cdr3_aa: CASSLAAYNEQFF
cdr3_nt: TGCGCCAGCAGCCTAGCGGCGTACAATGAGCAGTTCTTC

clone_size: few
d_call: TRBD1
j_call: TRBJ1-5
v_call: TRBV2
cdr3_aa: CASGGTGVQPQHF
cdr3_nt: TGTGCCAGCGGCGGGACAGGGGTTCAGCCCCAGCATTTT

clone_size: few
d_call: -
j_call: TRBJ2-5
v_call: TRBV10-3
cdr3_aa: CAAGNYQETQYF
cdr3_nt: TGTGCCGCAGGAAACTACCAAGAGACCCAGTACTTC

clone_size: few
d_call: TRBD1
j_call: TRBJ2-5
v_call: TRBV12-3/TRBV12-4
cdr3_aa: CASSTDRGPFETQYF
cdr3_nt: TGTGCCAGCAGTACGGACAGGGGTCCATTTGAGACCCAGTACTTC

clone_size: -
d_call: -
j_call: TRBJ2-7
v_call: TRBV12-3/TRBV12-4
cdr3_aa: CASSSAAAGTYEQYF
cdr3_nt: TGTGCCAGCAGTTCCGCCGCCGCGGGAACCTACGAGCAGTACTTC

clone_size: -
d_call: TRBD1
j_call: TRBJ1-2
v_call: TRBV9
cdr3_aa: CASSVAWTGVHYGYTF
cdr3_nt: TGTGCCAGCAGCGTAGCTTGGACAGGGGTTCACTATGGCTACACCTTC

clone_size: few
d_call: -
j_call: TRBJ2-2
v_call: TRBV6-1
cdr3_aa: CASSETYRPTGELFF
cdr3_nt: TGTGCCAGCAGTGAGACCTACAGGCCCACCGGGGAGCTGTTTTTT

clone_size: -
d_call: TRBD2
j_call: TRBJ2-1
v_call: TRBV2
cdr3_aa: CASSEGTSRNNEQFF
cdr3_nt: TGTGCCAGCAGTGAAGGGACTAGCCGAAACAATGAGCAGTTCTTC

clone_size: few
d_call: -
j_call: TRBJ2-2
v_call: TRBV12-3/TRBV12-4
cdr3_aa: CASSWEGASGELFF
cdr3_nt: TGTGCCAGCAGTTGGGAGGGGGCCTCCGGGGAGCTGTTTTTT

clone_size: few
d_call: TRBD1
j_call: TRBJ2-5
v_call: TRBV12-3/TRBV12-4
cdr3_aa: CASSLNRGQETQYF
cdr3_nt: TGTGCCAGCAGTCTCAACAGGGGGCAAGAGACCCAGTACTTC

clone_size: few
d_call: TRBD2
j_call: TRBJ2-7
v_call: TRBV27
cdr3_aa: CASSYRGLAGYEQYF
cdr3_nt: TGTGCCAGCAGTTATAGGGGACTAGCGGGTTACGAGCAGTACTTC

clone_size: few
d_call: TRBD1
j_call: TRBJ1-5
v_call: TRBV19
cdr3_aa: CASSARQGTTNSNQPQHF
cdr3_nt: TGTGCCAGTAGTGCCCGACAGGGGACTACGAATAGCAATCAGCCCCAGCATTTT

clone_size: few
d_call: -
j_call: TRBJ1-6
v_call: TRBV7-2
cdr3_aa: CASSSPGRGPLHF
cdr3_nt: TGTGCCAGCAGCTCACCGGGACGGGGTCCCCTCCACTTT

clone_size: -
d_call: TRBD2
j_call: TRBJ2-1
v_call: TRBV24-1
cdr3_aa: CATSDPWGGVYNEQFF
cdr3_nt: TGTGCCACCAGTGACCCCTGGGGGGGAGTTTACAATGAGCAGTTCTTC

clone_size: many
d_call: TRBD2
j_call: TRBJ2-1
v_call: TRBV20-1
cdr3_aa: CSASRGLATRNSYNEQFF
cdr3_nt: TGCAGTGCTAGCCGGGGACTAGCGACAAGAAACTCCTACAATGAGCAGTTCTTC

clone_size: few
d_call: -
j_call: TRBJ2-2
v_call: TRBV10-3
cdr3_aa: CAISERGLSNTGELFF
cdr3_nt: TGTGCCATCAGTGAGCGGGGGCTTTCGAACACCGGGGAGCTGTTTTTT

clone_size: -
d_call: -
j_call: TRBJ1-1
v_call: TRBV12-3/TRBV12-4
cdr3_aa: CASSFGLGGTEAFF
cdr3_nt: TGTGCCAGCAGTTTTGGGCTTGGGGGCACTGAAGCTTTCTTT

clone_size: -
d_call: -
j_call: TRBJ2-1
v_call: TRBV6-2/TRBV6-3
cdr3_aa: CASSAPGGWQFF
cdr3_nt: TGTGCCAGCAGTGCCCCAGGGGGGTGGCAGTTCTTC

clone_size: few
d_call: TRBD1
j_call: TRBJ1-5
v_call: TRBV10-3
cdr3_aa: CAISESDRGRNQPQHF
cdr3_nt: TGTGCCATCAGTGAGTCTGACAGGGGTCGCAATCAGCCCCAGCATTTT

clone_size: once
d_call: -
j_call: TRBJ2-7
v_call: TRBV9
cdr3_aa: CASSVALTATKQYF
cdr3_nt: TGTGCCAGCAGCGTAGCTCTTACCGCTACGAAGCAGTACTTC

clone_size: many
d_call: TRBD2
j_call: TRBJ2-1
v_call: TRBV12-3/TRBV12-4
cdr3_aa: CASSFGGGADEQFF
cdr3_nt: TGTGCCAGCAGTTTTGGGGGGGGTGCGGATGAGCAGTTCTTC